Listed below are T cell receptor beta chains from one sample, sequenced in a study of blood T cell repertoires in COVID-19. Using immunoSEQ multiplex PCR, the repertoire was profiled, and TCRdb retains in-frame clones only, with some absent. The table has about 350,000 clones, roughly 90% seen once; the top ten hold approximately 1%. The specimen was PBMCs or T cells enriched from blood (not recorded which). The receptors shown here come from a woman between 25 and 40 years old who had been exposed to COVID-19. Each CDR3 is given with its conserved first and last residue. The order of the fields is clone size, V gene, J gene, D gene, CDR3 DNA, CDR3 protein. The D gene is left open where the match is weak. The size of a clone is reported for some rows only, either as once, few or many, or as a class for expanded clones.

clone size: -; V gene: TRBV5-6; J gene: TRBJ1-1; D gene: TRBD1; CDR3 DNA: TGTGCCAGCAGCACAGGACAGGGGCTCCCTGAAGCTTTCTTT; CDR3 protein: CASSTGQGLPEAFF
clone size: -; V gene: TRBV27; J gene: TRBJ2-3; D gene: -; CDR3 DNA: TGTGCCAGCAGTTCGGACAGGCGGCGGGAAGATACGCAGTATTTT; CDR3 protein: CASSSDRRREDTQYF
clone size: -; V gene: TRBV11-1; J gene: TRBJ2-3; D gene: TRBD1; CDR3 DNA: TGTGCCAGCAGCCTGGGACAGGGGGCTCCAGATACGCAGTATTTT; CDR3 protein: CASSLGQGAPDTQYF
clone size: -; V gene: TRBV7-9; J gene: TRBJ2-2; D gene: -; CDR3 DNA: TGTGCCAGCAGCCTAGGGGGGGCGAACACCGGGGAGCTGTTTTTT; CDR3 protein: CASSLGGANTGELFF
clone size: -; V gene: TRBV27; J gene: TRBJ1-3; D gene: -; CDR3 DNA: TGTGCCAGCAGTTTAAGTGCAGAAAACTCTGGAAACACCATATATTTT; CDR3 protein: CASSLSAENSGNTIYF
clone size: -; V gene: TRBV25-1; J gene: TRBJ2-3; D gene: -; CDR3 DNA: TGTGCCAGCAGTGAATCGACAGATACGCAGTATTTT; CDR3 protein: CASSESTDTQYF
clone size: -; V gene: TRBV6-1; J gene: TRBJ1-4; D gene: TRBD1; CDR3 DNA: TGTGCCAGCAGTGCAGACAGGGGGCGTTCCTGGTCCCTAGGAGAAAAACTGTTTTTT; CDR3 protein: CASSADRGRSWSLGEKLFF
clone size: -; V gene: TRBV14; J gene: TRBJ1-2; D gene: TRBD1; CDR3 DNA: TGTGCCAGCAGCCGGACAGGGGAGCCCTATGGCTACACCTTC; CDR3 protein: CASSRTGEPYGYTF
clone size: -; V gene: TRBV27; J gene: TRBJ2-1; D gene: -; CDR3 DNA: TGTGCCAGCCGATTCCGCTCTAGCAGCAATGAGCAGTTCTTC; CDR3 protein: CASRFRSSSNEQFF
clone size: -; V gene: TRBV9; J gene: TRBJ2-3; D gene: TRBD1; CDR3 DNA: TGTGCCAGCAGCCCCAGACAGGGGAGCACAGATACGCAGTATTTT; CDR3 protein: CASSPRQGSTDTQYF
clone size: -; V gene: TRBV30; J gene: TRBJ1-2; D gene: TRBD1; CDR3 DNA: TGTGCCTGGAGTGGGGGGACAGGGAACTATGGCTACACCTTC; CDR3 protein: CAWSGGTGNYGYTF
clone size: once; V gene: TRBV5-5; J gene: TRBJ2-7; D gene: -; CDR3 DNA: TGTGCCAGCAGCTTGGCTGGAGGGATCTACGAGCAGTACTTC; CDR3 protein: CASSLAGGIYEQYF
clone size: -; V gene: TRBV19; J gene: TRBJ2-5; D gene: -; CDR3 DNA: TGTGCCAGTAGTCCCGGGACTGCCCAAGAGACCCAGTACTTC; CDR3 protein: CASSPGTAQETQYF
clone size: -; V gene: TRBV19; J gene: TRBJ2-3; D gene: TRBD1; CDR3 DNA: TGTGCCTCTGGAGAGGGGGCAACAGATACGCAGTATTTT; CDR3 protein: CASGEGATDTQYF
clone size: -; V gene: TRBV2; J gene: TRBJ2-5; D gene: -; CDR3 DNA: TGTGCCAGCAGGGGCCATTTGGCCCAAGAGACCCAGTACTTC; CDR3 protein: CASRGHLAQETQYF
clone size: -; V gene: TRBV7-3; J gene: TRBJ2-1; D gene: TRBD2; CDR3 DNA: TGTGCCAGCAGCTTACCGTCGCTAGCGGGAAGGTACAATGAGCAGTTCTTC; CDR3 protein: CASSLPSLAGRYNEQFF
clone size: -; V gene: TRBV12-5; J gene: TRBJ2-2; D gene: TRBD2; CDR3 DNA: TGTGCTAGTGGCACCGGGACTAGCGGGAACACCGGGGAGCTGTTTTTT; CDR3 protein: CASGTGTSGNTGELFF
clone size: once; V gene: TRBV2; J gene: TRBJ1-5; D gene: TRBD1; CDR3 DNA: TGTGCCAGCAGTGAAGCGATCAGGGGGAACCAGCCCCAGCATTTT; CDR3 protein: CASSEAIRGNQPQHF
clone size: -; V gene: TRBV30; J gene: TRBJ1-6; D gene: TRBD1; CDR3 DNA: TGTGCCTGGACCCGGACAGGGGGCGTAGGGTCACCCCTCCACTTT; CDR3 protein: CAWTRTGGVGSPLHF
clone size: -; V gene: TRBV10-1; J gene: TRBJ2-1; D gene: TRBD2; CDR3 DNA: TGCGCCAGCAGTGAGTTGCCTAGCGGGGGAGGGGACAATGAGCAGTTCTTC; CDR3 protein: CASSELPSGGGDNEQFF
clone size: few; V gene: TRBV5-1; J gene: TRBJ1-3; D gene: TRBD1; CDR3 DNA: TGCGCCAGCAGCAACAGGGGGCGCATCGGCTCTGGAAACACCATATATTTT; CDR3 protein: CASSNRGRIGSGNTIYF
clone size: -; V gene: TRBV11-3; J gene: TRBJ2-2; D gene: TRBD1; CDR3 DNA: TGTGCCAGCAGCTCCCGACAGGGGAGTACCGGGGAGCTGTTTTTT; CDR3 protein: CASSSRQGSTGELFF
clone size: -; V gene: TRBV13; J gene: TRBJ2-7; D gene: TRBD1; CDR3 DNA: TGTGCCAGCAGCTGGGGACAGTCCTACGAGCAGTACTTC; CDR3 protein: CASSWGQSYEQYF
clone size: -; V gene: TRBV5-1; J gene: TRBJ2-7; D gene: TRBD1; CDR3 DNA: TGCGCCAGCAGCTTGACGACAGGGGGGTCCTACGAGCAGTACTTC; CDR3 protein: CASSLTTGGSYEQYF
clone size: once; V gene: TRBV12-3/TRBV12-4; J gene: TRBJ1-5; D gene: -; CDR3 DNA: TGTGCCAGCAGTATGGGGCTCGGGCAGCCCCAGCATTTT; CDR3 protein: CASSMGLGQPQHF
clone size: few; V gene: TRBV5-6; J gene: TRBJ1-3; D gene: -; CDR3 DNA: TGTGCCAGCAGCTTGGTTTTGGGGAGCTCTGGAAACACCATATATTTT; CDR3 protein: CASSLVLGSSGNTIYF
clone size: -; V gene: TRBV5-8; J gene: TRBJ1-2; D gene: -; CDR3 DNA: TGTGCCAGCAGCTTGCTCGCTAACTATGGCTACACCTTC; CDR3 protein: CASSLLANYGYTF
clone size: -; V gene: TRBV7-3; J gene: TRBJ2-7; D gene: TRBD2; CDR3 DNA: TGTGCCAGCAGCTCCAGCGGGACTAAACGGGACGAGCAGTACTTC; CDR3 protein: CASSSSGTKRDEQYF
clone size: -; V gene: TRBV27; J gene: TRBJ2-1; D gene: TRBD2; CDR3 DNA: TGTGCCAGCAGTCCCCTCCTCGGACTAGCGGGTAACAATGAGCAGTTCTTC; CDR3 protein: CASSPLLGLAGNNEQFF
clone size: -; V gene: TRBV15; J gene: TRBJ1-2; D gene: TRBD1; CDR3 DNA: TGTGCCACCAGCAGAGATGGGCACAGGGGCTATGGCTACACCTTC; CDR3 protein: CATSRDGHRGYGYTF
clone size: -; V gene: TRBV19; J gene: TRBJ1-4; D gene: -; CDR3 DNA: TGTGCCAGTAGTATAGAGGGGGGTAATGAAAAACTGTTTTTT; CDR3 protein: CASSIEGGNEKLFF
clone size: once; V gene: TRBV7-9; J gene: TRBJ1-1; D gene: TRBD1; CDR3 DNA: TGTGCCAGCGGGACAGGGCCGAACACTGAAGCTTTCTTT; CDR3 protein: CASGTGPNTEAFF
clone size: -; V gene: TRBV7-6; J gene: TRBJ1-1; D gene: TRBD1; CDR3 DNA: TGTGCCAGCAGCCCTCCGACAGGGGTAAGATCTGAAGCTTTCTTT; CDR3 protein: CASSPPTGVRSEAFF
clone size: once; V gene: TRBV11-3; J gene: TRBJ1-1; D gene: TRBD1; CDR3 DNA: TGTGCCAGCAGTACAGGGGGAATACTTAACACTGAAGCTTTCTTT; CDR3 protein: CASSTGGILNTEAFF
clone size: -; V gene: TRBV7-6; J gene: TRBJ2-5; D gene: -; CDR3 DNA: TGTGCCAGCAGCCTAAGACAAGCAGAGACCCAGTACTTC; CDR3 protein: CASSLRQAETQYF
clone size: -; V gene: TRBV21-1; J gene: TRBJ2-1; D gene: -; CDR3 DNA: TGTGCCAGCAGCAAAGAAAGTTCGGAAGAAGCGGGAGGGCCCTACAATGAGCAGTTCTTC; CDR3 protein: CASSKESSEEAGGPYNEQFF